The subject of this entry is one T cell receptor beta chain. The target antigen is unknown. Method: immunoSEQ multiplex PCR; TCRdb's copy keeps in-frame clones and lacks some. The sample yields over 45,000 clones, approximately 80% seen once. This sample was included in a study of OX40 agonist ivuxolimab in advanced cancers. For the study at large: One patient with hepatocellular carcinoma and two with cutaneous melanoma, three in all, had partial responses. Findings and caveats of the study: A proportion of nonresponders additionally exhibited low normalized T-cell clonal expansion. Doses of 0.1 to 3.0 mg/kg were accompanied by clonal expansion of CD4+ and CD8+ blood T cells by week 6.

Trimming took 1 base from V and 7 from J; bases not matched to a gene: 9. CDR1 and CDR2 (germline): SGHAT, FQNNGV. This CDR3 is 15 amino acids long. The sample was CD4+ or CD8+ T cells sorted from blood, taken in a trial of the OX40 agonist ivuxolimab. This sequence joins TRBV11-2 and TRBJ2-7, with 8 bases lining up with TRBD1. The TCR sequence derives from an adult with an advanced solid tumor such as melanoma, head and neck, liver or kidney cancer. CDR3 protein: CASSLGLQGAQEQYF. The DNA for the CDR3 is TGTGCCAGCAGCTTAGGACTTCAGGGGGCGCAAGAGCAGTACTTC.